One sample yielded the 26 T cell receptor beta chains listed below, sequenced in a study of T cells in Graves' hyperthyroidism and ophthalmopathy. It was RNA transcripts that yielded the amplified TCR beta CDR3 regions. HTBI primers were the set used in a first-round RT-PCR of the TCR CDR3. MiXCR, run by TCRdb on the multiplex PCR reads, gives a single entry per CDR3 protein. The data hold a few hundred thousand distinct CDR3 sequences, with around 20% observed a single time. The sample was blood. The receptors were sampled from a man between 18 and 29 years old with Graves' hyperthyroidism.

In this sample, this clonotype turned up many times. The rearrangement uses TRBV6-1 and TRBJ1-1, with 8 bases aligning to TRBD1. Losses at the gene ends were 8 bases for V and 1 base for J; bases not matched to a gene: 3. CDR1 and CDR2 from the germline V gene are MNHNS and SASEGT. The CDR3 has 13 amino acids. This CDR3 is CASGGQGNTEAFF. The DNA for the CDR3 is TGTGCCAGCGGCGGACAGGGGAACACTGAAGCTTTCTTT.

This clonotype was observed at least ten times. V usage is TRBV6-1 and J usage is TRBJ2-2, with 7 bases identical to TRBD1. The trim removed 10 bases at V and 0 bases at J, leaving 5 bases unmatched. The CDR3 is 14 residues long. Germline values: CDR1 MNHNS, CDR2 SASEGT. CDR3 DNA sequence: TGTGCCATAAGGCAGGGGGCGAACACCGGGGAGCTGTTTTTT. Protein product: CAIRQGANTGELFF.

This clonotype was found many times. The V gene is TRBV20-1, the J gene TRBJ2-7; 10 bases align to TRBD1. This CDR3 spans 14 amino acids. CDR1 and CDR2 (germline): DFQATT, SNEGSKA (reference sequence). The J segment lost 6 bases and the V segment lost 1 base, leaving 6 bases of the junction unmatched. The CDR3 protein is CSARAPGQGGEQYF. The CDR3 DNA reads TGCAGTGCTAGAGCCCCAGGACAGGGGGGCGAGCAGTACTTC.

This clonotype has more than one count but fewer than ten. The chain carries TRBV4-1 and TRBJ1-1; 8 bases line up with TRBD1. The CDR3 is 17 amino acids. The ends lost 4 bases at V and 1 base at J; junction bases unmatched: 11. The germline V gene encodes CDR1 MGHRA and CDR2 YSYEKL. The CDR3 loop reads CASSPGDRGEANTEAFF. The CDR3 DNA reads as TGCGCCAGCAGCCCCGGAGACAGGGGCGAAGCGAACACTGAAGCTTTCTTT.

This clonotype was seen repeatedly, ten times or more. The chain uses TRBV19 and TRBJ1-1; D unclear. V was clipped by 10 bases and J by 1 base, with 13 bases between them. The CDR3 is 13 amino acids. The germline V gene encodes CDR1 LNHDA and CDR2 SQIVND (reference sequence). CDR3 protein: CATPTVGNTEAFF. CDR3 in DNA: TGTGCCACTCCGACCGTTGGGAACACTGAAGCTTTCTTT.

This clonotype was observed a few times. This chain links TRBV27 with TRBJ1-6, with D unclear. Trimming left V 4 bases short and J 0 bases short, with 16 bases between. The CDR3 runs to 18 residues. Germline V gene lookup returns CDR1 MNHEY and CDR2 SMNVEV (reference sequence). The CDR3 DNA sequence: TGTGCCAGCAGTTCGCAACCTCCATGGAGCTCCTATAATTCACCCCTCCACTTT. Its protein is CASSSQPPWSSYNSPLHF.

This clonotype occurred many times. The chain joins TRBV7-2 to TRBJ2-5; 8 positions agree with TRBD2. V trimming: 5 bases; J trimming: 2 bases; junction bases outside the gene matches: 10. There are 16 residues in the CDR3. Germline CDR1 is SGHTA and CDR2 is FQGNSA. CDR3 residues: CASSRLATVAQETQYF. In DNA form, the CDR3 reads TGTGCCAGCAGCCGACTAGCGACAGTGGCACAAGAGACCCAGTACTTC.

This clonotype came up many times. The chain has TRBV7-9 and TRBJ2-5, with TRBD1 as a possible D gene (5 bases). The CDR3 extends over 13 amino acids. With 3 bases removed from V and 7 bases from J, the gap between germline ends came to 12 bases. In germline, CDR1 is SEHNR, CDR2 FQNEAQ (reference sequence). The CDR3: CASSLDNEATQYF. In nucleotides, the CDR3 is TGTGCCAGCAGCTTGGACAACGAAGCGACCCAGTACTTC.

This clonotype was counted many times. This rearrangement joins TRBV28 to TRBJ1-1; 9 bases are a match to TRBD1. Unmatched junction bases numbered 3, after V lost 3 bases and J lost 1 base. Germline V CDR1 and CDR2: MDHEN, SYDVKM. The CDR3 is 15 amino acids. The CDR3 nucleotides are TGTGCCAGCAGTTTCCCGGACAGGGGGAACACTGAAGCTTTCTTT. Protein: CASSFPDRGNTEAFF.

This clonotype occurred many times. The chain joins TRBV5-5 to TRBJ1-1; D not resolved. Trimming shortened V by 4 bases and J by 1 base, and 11 bases separated the two germline ends. The germline V gene has CDR1 SGHKS and CDR2 YYEKEE (reference sequence). The CDR3 extends over 14 amino acids. The CDR3 sequence is CASSLRDPNTEAFF. For the CDR3, the DNA is TGTGCCAGCAGCCTCCGCGACCCGAACACTGAAGCTTTCTTT.

This clonotype has more than one count but fewer than ten. Given a much more abundant clone one base away, this may be a read error. This chain uses TRBV14 with TRBJ2-5; perhaps TRBD2 as D (5 bases). Germline CDR1 SGHDN, CDR2 FVKESK. This CDR3 has 14 amino acids. The CDR3 nucleotides read TGTGCCAGCAGCCAAGATCTGGGTGGGGAGACCCAGGACTTC. This translates into CASSQDLGGETQDF.

This clonotype was counted ten times or more. V is TRBV9 and J is TRBJ2-7; D is ambiguous. V was shortened by 0 bases and J by 1 base, with 11 bases between the two germline ends. Germline loops: CDR1 SGDLS, CDR2 YYNGEE. The length of the CDR3 is 15 residues. The chain's CDR3 is CASSVGHSYSYEQYF. The CDR3 bases are TGTGCCAGCAGCGTAGGACACTCATATTCCTACGAGCAGTACTTC.

The CDR3 sequence is CASSLGSSGGRITDTQYF. For the CDR3, the DNA is TGTGCCAGCAGTTTAGGCAGTAGCGGGGGGCGGATCACAGATACGCAGTATTTT. The chain has TRBV12-3 or TRBV12-4 and TRBJ2-3; 10 bases fit TRBD2. With V trimmed by 1 base and J by 2 bases, 9 bases remained unmatched. This CDR3 spans 18 amino acids.

This clonotype came up many times. The chain couples TRBV24-1 to TRBJ2-2, with a possible D match to TRBD1 (6 bases). This CDR3 comprises 15 residues. Germline CDR1 reads KGHDR; CDR2 reads SFDVKD. With 3 bases removed from V and 3 bases from J, the gap between germline ends came to 10 bases. In nucleotides, the CDR3 is TGTGCCACCAGTGATCGGGACACCTACACCGGGGAGCTGTTTTTT. It codes for CATSDRDTYTGELFF.

This clonotype was found a few times. V and J are TRBV14 and TRBJ2-2; D is unclear. Germline CDR1 reads SGHDN; CDR2 reads FVKESK. The CDR3 is made up of 14 amino acids. V was pared by 5 bases and J by 7 bases, with 14 bases between. As DNA, the CDR3 is TGTGCCAGCAGCACTATCCCAAGTGGCGGGGAGCTGTTTTTT. Residues: CASSTIPSGGELFF.

Many counts were recorded for this clonotype. This rearrangement joins TRBV6-5 to TRBJ2-3; D uncertain. Germline V gene sequence: CDR1 MNHEY, CDR2 SVGAGI. V was trimmed by 2 bases and J by 4 bases, leaving 7 bases between them. The CDR3 has 13 residues. Here the CDR3 reads CASSYLKADTQYF. The CDR3 nucleotides are TGTGCCAGCAGTTACCTTAAAGCAGATACGCAGTATTTT.

This clonotype came up a few times. The chain carries TRBV11-2 and TRBJ2-7; the match to TRBD2 covers 8 bases. Germline CDR1 reads SGHAT; CDR2 reads FQNNGV. CDR3 length: 18 residues. V shed 2 bases and J 4 bases; nucleotides not matched to a gene: 16. The CDR3 coding sequence is TGTGCCAGCAGCTTACGATACGCGGGTAGCGGGGCTGATTACGAGCAGTACTTC. Translation: CASSLRYAGSGADYEQYF.

This clonotype was observed at least ten times. The chain has TRBV2 and TRBJ2-2; 7 bases align to TRBD2. The germline V gene encodes CDR1 SNHLY and CDR2 FYNNEI. The ends lost 8 bases at V and 8 bases at J; junction bases unmatched: 11. The CDR3 totals 14 residues. This chain's CDR3 is CASGGGFSGGELFF. The CDR3 nucleotides are TGTGCCAGCGGGGGGGGGTTTTCCGGAGGGGAGCTGTTTTTT.

This clonotype was detected many times. This sequence joins TRBV12-3 or TRBV12-4 and TRBJ1-5; D might be TRBD1 (5 bases). CDR3 length: 15 residues. Trimming left V 6 bases short and J 3 bases short, with 15 bases between. CDR3 nucleotide sequence: TGTGCCAGCAGCCCAGGACAAGTGAACAATCAGCCCCAGCATTTT. It yields the protein CASSPGQVNNQPQHF.

V is TRBV5-1 and J is TRBJ1-1; D is unclear. CDR1 and CDR2 (germline): SGHRS, YFSETQ. Trimming removed 0 bases at V and 5 bases at J, with 14 bases between. CDR3 length: 15 residues. The CDR3 protein is CASSLVWVSRTEAFF. The CDR3 coding sequence is TGCGCCAGCAGCTTGGTTTGGGTTTCGAGAACTGAAGCTTTCTTT.

V is TRBV7-2 and J is TRBJ1-2; 9 bases align to TRBD1. Germline V gene lookup returns CDR1 SGHTA and CDR2 FQGNSA. With 4 bases clipped from V and 8 bases from J, the junction kept 8 bases outside the gene matches. The CDR3 has 14 amino acids. In DNA form, the CDR3 reads TGTGCCAGCAGCTCAAGCTGGACAGGGGACGGCTACACCTTC. Its protein product is CASSSSWTGDGYTF.

The chain employs TRBV4-1 and TRBJ1-5, with D unclear. Trimming removed 0 bases at V and 0 bases at J, with 6 bases between. Germline CDR1 is MGHRA and CDR2 is YSYEKL. The CDR3 sequence is 15 residues long. This chain's CDR3 is CASSQDPSSNQPQHF. The CDR3 DNA reads as TGCGCCAGCAGCCAAGATCCAAGTAGCAATCAGCCCCAGCATTTT.

The sample holds many counts of this clonotype. A read error may produce the germline difference seen at one junction end. CDR3 in amino acids: CASREGPGTGRTGELFF. The CDR3 nucleotides are TGTGCCAGCAGGGAAGGCCCCGGGACAGGGCGAACCGGGGAGCTGTTTTTT. The chain is built from TRBV6-1 and TRBJ2-2, with 9 nucleotides matching TRBD1. Germline-derived CDR1 and CDR2 are MNHNS and SASEGT. The CDR3 has 17 amino acids.

V usage is TRBV10-3 and J usage is TRBJ2-5, with unresolved D. This CDR3 is 15 amino acids long. The V gene's germline CDR1 is ENHRY and CDR2 SYGVKD. Trimming cost V 0 bases and J 0 bases, with 8 bases left between them. CDR3 bases: TGTGCCATCAGTGAGTCAGACGTGGACCAAGAGACCCAGTACTTC. Translated, it gives CAISESDVDQETQYF.

This clonotype was seen many times. V gene TRBV6-5 combines with J gene TRBJ2-4; D gene ambiguous. Trimming took 0 bases from V and 1 from J, leaving 7 bases between them. The germline CDR1 and CDR2 sequences are MNHEY and SVGAGI. The CDR3 is made up of 15 amino acids. CDR3 bases: TGTGCCAGCAGTTACTCCTTGGAGGCCAAAAACATTCAGTACTTC. It yields the protein CASSYSLEAKNIQYF.

This clonotype was seen ten or more times. This chain joins TRBV6-5 and TRBJ2-2; D gene ambiguous. Germline V CDR1 and CDR2: MNHEY, SVGAGI. The CDR3 covers 16 residues. V was cut by 2 bases and J by 3 bases, with 13 bases left in between. The CDR3 loop is CASSYRLPRDTGELFF. The CDR3 region has the DNA TGTGCCAGCAGTTACAGACTCCCTAGGGACACCGGGGAGCTGTTTTTT.